A selection of T cell receptor beta chains follows, all from one sample in a study of cytomegalovirus exposure and HLA in healthy donors. The assay was immunoSEQ multiplex PCR, and TCRdb's table has in-frame clones only and misses some. There are some 150,000 clones in the sample; 79% occur only once, and 1.1% lies in the top ten. Sequences were obtained from PBMCs. The source is a male donor in good health and CMV-seronegative. Each CDR3 is given with its conserved first and last residue. Fields, in order: D gene, J gene, V gene, clone size, CDR3 protein, CDR3 DNA. A D gene is named only where the DNA matches it firmly. Where a row states a size, it is once, few, many or the class of an expanded clone; other rows omit it.

d_gene: TRBD1; j_gene: TRBJ1-1; v_gene: TRBV7-8; abundance: .; CDR3aa: CASSAGQDTEAFF; CDR3nt: TGTGCCAGCAGCGCGGGACAGGACACTGAAGCTTTCTTT
d_gene: .; j_gene: TRBJ1-1; v_gene: TRBV11-2; abundance: .; CDR3aa: CASSKIRGNTEAFF; CDR3nt: TGTGCCAGCAGCAAGATCCGGGGGAACACTGAAGCTTTCTTT
d_gene: .; j_gene: TRBJ2-2; v_gene: TRBV5-1; abundance: .; CDR3aa: CASSGVRGTGELFF; CDR3nt: TGCGCCAGCAGCGGGGTACGGGGCACCGGGGAGCTGTTTTTT
d_gene: TRBD2; j_gene: TRBJ2-1; v_gene: TRBV30; abundance: .; CDR3aa: CAWSSLVGGGNEQFF; CDR3nt: TGTGCCTGGAGTTCACTTGTCGGGGGGGGGAATGAGCAGTTCTTC
d_gene: .; j_gene: TRBJ1-1; v_gene: TRBV12-5; abundance: .; CDR3aa: CASGSVRAAFF; CDR3nt: TGTGCTAGTGGTTCCGTGAGGGCAGCTTTCTTT
d_gene: TRBD1; j_gene: TRBJ1-1; v_gene: TRBV10-3; abundance: few; CDR3aa: CAIRRTGGSTEAFF; CDR3nt: TGTGCCATCAGAAGGACAGGAGGAAGCACTGAAGCTTTCTTT
d_gene: .; j_gene: TRBJ2-7; v_gene: TRBV11-2; abundance: .; CDR3aa: CASSRDTDEQYF; CDR3nt: TGTGCCAGCAGCCGGGACACCGACGAGCAGTACTTC
d_gene: .; j_gene: TRBJ1-2; v_gene: TRBV6-5; abundance: .; CDR3aa: CASSHDGTYGYTF; CDR3nt: TGTGCCAGCAGCCACGACGGGACTTATGGCTACACCTTC
d_gene: .; j_gene: TRBJ2-7; v_gene: TRBV13; abundance: .; CDR3aa: CASSPGSPSYEQYF; CDR3nt: TGTGCCAGCAGCCCCGGGTCCCCCTCCTACGAGCAGTACTTC
d_gene: .; j_gene: TRBJ2-7; v_gene: TRBV5-1; abundance: once; CDR3aa: CASSPGAYEQYF; CDR3nt: TGCGCCAGCAGCCCCGGAGCCTACGAGCAGTACTTC
d_gene: .; j_gene: TRBJ1-1; v_gene: TRBV4-3; abundance: .; CDR3aa: CASSQEYVDTEAFF; CDR3nt: TGCGCCAGCAGCCAGGAGTATGTTGACACTGAAGCTTTCTTT
d_gene: TRBD1; j_gene: TRBJ2-7; v_gene: TRBV10-2; abundance: .; CDR3aa: CASSRQGDSYEQYF; CDR3nt: TGCGCCAGCAGTAGACAGGGGGACTCCTACGAGCAGTACTTC
d_gene: .; j_gene: TRBJ2-5; v_gene: TRBV9; abundance: .; CDR3aa: CASSPGGGAGIETQYF; CDR3nt: TGTGCCAGCAGCCCCGGAGGGGGGGCAGGTATTGAGACCCAGTACTTC
d_gene: TRBD1; j_gene: TRBJ2-7; v_gene: TRBV7-6; abundance: few; CDR3aa: CASSQGQGGEQYF; CDR3nt: TGTGCCAGCAGCCAGGGACAGGGTGGCGAGCAGTACTTC
d_gene: .; j_gene: TRBJ1-5; v_gene: TRBV7-2; abundance: .; CDR3aa: CASSSWEGYNQPQHF; CDR3nt: TGTGCCAGCAGCTCCTGGGAGGGCTACAATCAGCCCCAGCATTTT
d_gene: TRBD2; j_gene: TRBJ2-6; v_gene: TRBV6-5; abundance: few; CDR3aa: CASSRLASGANVLTF; CDR3nt: TGTGCCAGCAGTAGACTAGCGTCTGGGGCCAACGTCCTGACTTTC
d_gene: .; j_gene: TRBJ2-3; v_gene: TRBV19; abundance: .; CDR3aa: CASSIQDSILSTDTQYF; CDR3nt: TGTGCCAGTAGTATTCAAGACAGTATTCTAAGCACAGATACGCAGTATTTT
d_gene: .; j_gene: TRBJ2-7; v_gene: TRBV6-5; abundance: .; CDR3aa: CASSYGPSTVSYEQYF; CDR3nt: TGTGCCAGCAGTTACGGCCCATCAACAGTCTCCTACGAGCAGTACTTC
d_gene: .; j_gene: TRBJ1-5; v_gene: TRBV11-3; abundance: .; CDR3aa: CASSLGTVGNQPQHF; CDR3nt: TGTGCCAGCAGCTTAGGGACAGTAGGCAATCAGCCCCAGCATTTT
d_gene: .; j_gene: TRBJ1-2; v_gene: TRBV5-6; abundance: .; CDR3aa: CASSAGQTGNYGYTF; CDR3nt: TGTGCCAGCAGCGCGGGTCAGACGGGGAACTATGGCTACACCTTC
d_gene: .; j_gene: TRBJ1-2; v_gene: TRBV30; abundance: few; CDR3aa: CAWSQTNYGYTF; CDR3nt: TGTGCCTGGTCCCAGACTAACTATGGCTACACCTTC
d_gene: .; j_gene: TRBJ1-3; v_gene: TRBV5-6; abundance: .; CDR3aa: CASSLWETLSGNTIYF; CDR3nt: TGTGCCAGCAGCTTGTGGGAGACTCTCTCTGGAAACACCATATATTTT
d_gene: .; j_gene: TRBJ2-3; v_gene: TRBV6-1; abundance: .; CDR3aa: CASSAGDLTDTQYF; CDR3nt: TGTGCCAGCAGTGCAGGGGATCTCACAGATACGCAGTATTTT
d_gene: .; j_gene: TRBJ1-1; v_gene: TRBV10-3; abundance: few; CDR3aa: CAISVAGVGTEAFF; CDR3nt: TGTGCCATCAGTGTGGCAGGGGTGGGGACTGAAGCTTTCTTT
d_gene: TRBD1; j_gene: TRBJ2-7; v_gene: TRBV18; abundance: .; CDR3aa: CASSPSTGPNYEQYF; CDR3nt: TGTGCCAGCTCACCCTCGACAGGGCCGAACTACGAGCAGTACTTC